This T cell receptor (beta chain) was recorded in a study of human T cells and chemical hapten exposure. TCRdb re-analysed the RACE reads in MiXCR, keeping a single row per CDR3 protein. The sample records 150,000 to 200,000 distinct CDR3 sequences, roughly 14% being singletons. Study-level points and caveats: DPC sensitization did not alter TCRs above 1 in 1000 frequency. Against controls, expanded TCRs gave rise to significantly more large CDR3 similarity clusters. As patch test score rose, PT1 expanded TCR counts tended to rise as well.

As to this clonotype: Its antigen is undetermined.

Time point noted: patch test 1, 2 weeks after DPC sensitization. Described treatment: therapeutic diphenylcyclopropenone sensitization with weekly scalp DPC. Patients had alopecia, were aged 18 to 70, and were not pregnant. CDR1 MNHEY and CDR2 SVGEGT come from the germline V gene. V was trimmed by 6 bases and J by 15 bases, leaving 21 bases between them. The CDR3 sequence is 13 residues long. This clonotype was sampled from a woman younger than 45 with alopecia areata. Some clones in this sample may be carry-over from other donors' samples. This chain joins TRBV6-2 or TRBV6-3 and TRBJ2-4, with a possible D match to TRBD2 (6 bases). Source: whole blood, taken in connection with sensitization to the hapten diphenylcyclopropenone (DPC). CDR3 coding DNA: TGTGCCAGCAGCACCGGCAGAACTAGCACTGGGTACTTC. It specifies CASSTGRTSTGYF.